This TCR beta chain is from a study of blood T cell repertoires in COVID-19 (dated by TCRdb to 2020 to 2022). General notes on the study: Collaborator samples came from the United States, Italy and Spain and covered acute and convalescent phases of COVID-19. The material from the prospective study consisted of cDNA or gDNA derived from T cells, B-cell-depleted T cells, or PBMCs. Where available, HLA class I and class II types were obtained from metadata supplied by the sample provider rather than from assay-based typing. The repertoires were released in a freely available public database meant as a resource for research on the immune response to SARS-CoV-2. A de-identified subject ID, COVID-19 status, age in years and sex were almost always included in the sample metadata. The dataset comprised deeply sampled blood TCRbeta repertoires from subjects exposed to, actively infected with, or recovered from COVID-19. The samples were drawn from the first 160 participants of the ongoing ImmuneRACE study and from 1,254 subjects provided by 6 global collaborators.

Participants in the prospective study were aged roughly 18 to 95 years, lived in 24 United States geographic areas, and enrolled through a virtual design. In the prospective study, participants were assigned to cohorts based on the clinical history participants reported in a screening survey and a study questionnaire. ImmuneRACE Cohort 3 recovered participants were defined by two consecutive negative NP/OP PCR tests, healthcare professional clearance, or symptom resolution. In the prospective study, whole blood, serum and a nasopharyngeal or oropharyngeal swab were collected from each participant by mobile phlebotomists. Prospective study participants could optionally give additional blood draws and questionnaires over an approximately 2-month period. Prospective study blood samples were shipped either frozen or at room temperature before DNA extraction. Relative to germline, V is missing 3 bases and J is missing 11 bases, with 8 bases of the junction outside any gene match. CDR1 and CDR2 (MNHNS, SASEGT) derive from the germline V gene. The CDR3, cysteine through phenylalanine, is 13 amino acids long. The CDR3 DNA has 39 bases and is translated from base 1.

Broader findings and caveats from the paper: Clinical and demographic metadata were provided uncurated, with the amount varying by source and participant.

The immunoSEQ Assay, a bias-controlled multiplex PCR, was used to amplify TCRbeta CDR3 regions from genomic DNA. Processing in the source paper ran as follows. Within the assay, amplification of reference gene primers was used to estimate how many nucleated cells each sample contained. To quantify the absolute abundance of each unique TCRbeta CDR3 rearrangement, sequence reads were collapsed and filtered. For each sample, productive Simpson clonality was calculated as the square root of Simpson's diversity index over productive rearrangements. Not all clones reach the TCRdb copy of this immuneACCESS table, which keeps in-frame sequences only. Checked studies attribute under half of the gap to unresolved V genes and leave the rest unexplained. From that table come the V and J calls and clone size; the DNA was used to work out D and trimming. Recorded for this sample are some 490,000 clones; approximately 90% of them occurred a single time. The ten largest account for around 7.9% of the sample.

A note on this clone: The clone's antigen remains unknown. No qualities accompany the bases; no much larger clone lies one base away.

The specimen sequenced was PBMCs or T cells enriched from blood (not recorded which). The source of this sequence is a woman in her sixties or seventies who had recovered from COVID-19. The rearrangement combines TRBV6-1 with TRBJ1-1, and TRBD1 aligns with 8 junction nucleotides. The DNA sequence reads TGTGCCAGCAGTGACCAGACAGGGGCTGTCGCTTTCTTT. The encoded protein is CASSDQTGAVAFF.